What follows are 30 T cell receptor beta chains derived from one specimen sequenced in a study of T cell responses to AZD1222 COVID-19 vaccine. Clones were sequenced by immunoSEQ multiplex PCR, and TCRdb holds only the in-frame ones, with some missing. The sample includes tens of thousands of clones, 88% of them seen just once. The sample in question was peripheral blood, obtained on day 0 of AZD1222 vaccination. The source of these receptors is an adult in good health.

The chain carries TRBV6-5 and TRBJ1-2; D is unresolved. The CDR3 is 14 residues long. The V end lost 7 bases, the J end lost 4 bases, and 16 bases lay between the germline ends. CDR1 MNHEY and CDR2 SVGAGI come from the germline V gene. DNA for the CDR3: TGTGCCAGCATTCCCGACTCGTCGTTCTATGGCTACACCTTC. Translation gives CASIPDSSFYGYTF.

V is TRBV27 and J is TRBJ2-1; D is ambiguous. The CDR3 loop spans 13 amino acids. Trimming stripped 3 bases from V and 6 bases from J, with 9 bases between. Germline values: CDR1 MNHEY, CDR2 SMNVEV (reference sequence). The DNA of the CDR3 is TGTGCCAGCAGTTTCGAGCTGGGCAATGAGCAGTTCTTC. Translating gives CASSFELGNEQFF.

This clone has a handful of counts. The chain is built from TRBV11-3 and TRBJ1-6, with a weak D call TRBD1 (5 bases). The V and J ends lost 1 base and 0 bases respectively, with 16 bases between them. This CDR3 is 19 amino acids long. The germline V gene encodes CDR1 SGHNT and CDR2 YENEEA. This chain's CDR3 is CASSLGPWQGSSYNSPLHF. CDR3 coding DNA: TGTGCCAGCAGCTTAGGTCCTTGGCAGGGTAGCTCCTATAATTCACCCCTCCACTTT.

The chain carries TRBV6-1 and TRBJ2-3; a weak D match, TRBD2 (6 bases). The length of the CDR3 is 15 residues. Germline V CDR1 and CDR2: MNHNS, SASEGT. Trimming took off 1 base at V and 0 bases at J, with 8 bases between the two ends. Here the CDR3 DNA reads TGTGCCAGCAGTGAAGGGCTAGCGAGCACAGATACGCAGTATTTT. Protein product: CASSEGLASTDTQYF.

This rearrangement joins TRBV7-2 to TRBJ1-3; D gene ambiguous. This CDR3 is built from 13 residues. Germline V gene data show CDR1 as SGHTA and CDR2 as FQGNSA. The V end was cut by 1 base, the J end by 4 bases, with 5 bases between. The CDR3 reads CASSLGTGNTIYF. CDR3 DNA: TGTGCCAGCAGCTTAGGAACCGGAAACACCATATATTTT.

The chain employs TRBV19 and TRBJ1-4; 7 bases are a match to TRBD1. Germline V gene data show CDR1 as LNHDA and CDR2 as SQIVND (reference sequence). The CDR3 is 12 amino acids. V lost 8 bases to trimming and J lost 5 bases; unmatched junction nucleotides: 2. The CDR3 spells CASRDRNEKLFF. CDR3 nucleotides: TGTGCCAGTCGGGACAGAAATGAAAAACTGTTTTTT.

CDR3 nucleotides: TGTGCCAGTAGTTACCGAGGGGGCGCCTATAACCTTAATGAGCAGTTCTTC. Amino acid sequence: CASSYRGGAYNLNEQFF. The gene calls are TRBV19 and TRBJ2-1; 7 nucleotides align to TRBD1. V was clipped by 5 bases and J by 7 bases; unmatched bases: 17. The CDR3 is made up of 17 amino acids. Per the germline V gene, CDR1 is LNHDA and CDR2 is SQIVND (reference sequence).

The V gene is TRBV5-1, the J gene TRBJ2-3; unclear D gene. Germline V gene data show CDR1 as SGHRS and CDR2 as YFSETQ. Trimming stripped 0 bases from V and 4 bases from J, with 6 bases between. This CDR3 is 13 amino acids long. CDR3 sequence: CASSLGNPDTQYF. The CDR3 bases are TGCGCCAGCAGCTTGGGGAACCCAGATACGCAGTATTTT.

This chain joins TRBV28 and TRBJ2-7; a possible D gene is TRBD1 (6 bases). Germline V gene data show CDR1 as MDHEN and CDR2 as SYDVKM. V was shortened by 6 bases and J by 5 bases, with 20 bases between the two germline ends. The CDR3 sequence is 15 residues long. The CDR3 is CASSTSDRLVDEQYF. The CDR3 DNA reads TGTGCCAGCAGCACGTCAGACAGGTTAGTCGACGAGCAGTACTTC.

The genes are TRBV5-1 and TRBJ2-1; 12 bases map to TRBD2. The length of the CDR3 is 17 residues. The V gene's germline CDR1 is SGHRS and CDR2 YFSETQ. The V gene end was trimmed by 0 bases and the J gene end by 4 bases; junction bases not matched to a gene: 5. CDR3 amino acids: CASSLVASGRGYNEQFF. CDR3 coding DNA: TGCGCCAGCAGCTTGGTCGCTAGCGGGAGGGGATACAATGAGCAGTTCTTC.

The chain joins TRBV27 to TRBJ2-7, with D uncertain. Germline values: CDR1 MNHEY, CDR2 SMNVEV (reference sequence). Trimming removed 4 bases from V and 5 bases from J, with 6 bases in between. This CDR3 is built from 11 residues. CDR3 bases: TGTGCCAGCAGTTCTTTCCACGAGCAGTACTTC. Encoded protein: CASSSFHEQYF.

The chain joins TRBV3-1 (or the pseudogene TRBV3-2) to TRBJ2-1, with D unclear. Germline CDR1 LGHDT, CDR2 YNNKEL (reference sequence). Trimming removed 3 bases at V and 7 bases at J, with 13 bases between. This CDR3 is 14 amino acids long. DNA for the CDR3: TGTGCCAGCAGCCAGTCGGTTGCAACAAATGAGCAGTTCTTC. Protein sequence: CASSQSVATNEQFF.

This clone was seen more than once but under ten times. V usage is TRBV5-4 and J usage is TRBJ2-1, with 10 bases identical to TRBD2. The junction had 7 bases not matched to a gene; V was cut back by 3 bases and J by 4 bases. CDR3 length equals 16 residues. Germline assignment: CDR1 SGHNT and CDR2 YYREEE (reference sequence). The CDR3 DNA reads as TGTGCCAGCAGCTCCAGGACTAGCGGTCTTTACAATGAGCAGTTCTTC. Amino acids: CASSSRTSGLYNEQFF.

The chain is built from TRBV28 and TRBJ2-1; no clear D gene. The CDR3 is 12 residues long. CDR1 is MDHEN and CDR2 is SYDVKM in the germline V gene. V lost 8 bases to trimming and J lost 8 bases, with 13 bases between them. CDR3 loop: CASAGRWDEQFF. The CDR3 bases are TGTGCCAGCGCCGGCCGGTGGGATGAGCAGTTCTTC.

J is TRBJ1-5 and V is TRBV6-2 or TRBV6-3; TRBD1 is a possible D gene (5 bases). CDR1 and CDR2 (germline): MNHEY, SVGEGT. V lost 2 bases and J 1 base, leaving 9 bases between the germline ends. The CDR3 is made up of 15 amino acids. CDR3 nucleotides: TGTGCCAGCAGTTACACTGGGGGGAGCAATCAGCCCCAGCATTTT. Encoded protein: CASSYTGGSNQPQHF.

This clone was seen only a few times. The V call is TRBV15, the J call TRBJ1-5; D is unresolved. This CDR3 is built from 14 residues. The V gene lost 0 bases and the J gene lost 3 bases, with 6 bases spanning the gap. Germline assignment: CDR1 LNHNV and CDR2 YYDKDF (reference sequence). The CDR3 loop reads CATSRDENNQPQHF. DNA of the CDR3: TGTGCCACCAGCAGAGATGAAAACAATCAGCCCCAGCATTTT.

The gene calls are TRBV5-4 and TRBJ2-2, with a weak D call TRBD2 (5 bases). The germline V gene encodes CDR1 SGHNT and CDR2 YYREEE (reference sequence). This CDR3 has 15 amino acids. Trimming left V 4 bases short and J 0 bases short, with 10 bases between. CDR3 coding DNA: TGTGCCAGCAGCCCGTTGACTACGAACACCGGGGAGCTGTTTTTT. Translated: CASSPLTTNTGELFF.

The chain has TRBV5-1 and TRBJ1-4, with TRBD1 matching 8 bases. Germline V gene data show CDR1 as SGHRS and CDR2 as YFSETQ. Losses at the gene ends were 0 bases for V and 4 bases for J; bases not matched to a gene: 5. The CDR3 has 16 residues. The CDR3 DNA follows: TGCGCCAGCAGCTTGGGAGGGACAGGAGGTAATGAAAAACTGTTTTTT. Its protein is CASSLGGTGGNEKLFF. Filled out from reference TRBV5-1 and TRBJ1-4, the complete variable domain reads KAGVTQTPRYLIKTRGQQVTLSCSPISGHRSVSWYQQTPGQGLQFLFEYFSETQRNKGNFPGRFSGRQFSNSRSEMNVSTLELGDSALYLCASSLGGTGGNEKLFFGSGTQLSVL.

The genes are TRBV19 and TRBJ1-4; D gene uncertain. In germline, CDR1 is LNHDA, CDR2 SQIVND (reference sequence). This CDR3 comprises 15 residues. Trimming removed 2 bases at V and 4 bases at J, with 11 bases between. CDR3 protein: CASSIRRTFNEKLFF. CDR3 sequence (DNA): TGTGCCAGTAGTATAAGAAGAACCTTTAATGAAAAACTGTTTTTT.

This chain joins TRBV7-2 and TRBJ2-7, with 8 bases fitting TRBD1. J gave up 3 bases and V 3 bases, and 1 base lay outside the gene matches. The CDR3 is 13 amino acids. CDR1 and CDR2 from the germline V gene are SGHTA and FQGNSA. CDR3 sequence (DNA): TGTGCCAGCAGCTTTGGACAGGGCTACGAGCAGTACTTC. Translated: CASSFGQGYEQYF.

In its sample, this clone was seen a few times. The sample has other DNA sequences that encode this CDR3 too. This chain links TRBV2 with TRBJ1-5; no reliable D call. Germline-derived CDR1 and CDR2 are SNHLY and FYNNEI. This CDR3 region has 13 residues. Trimming stripped 3 bases from V and 4 bases from J, with 7 bases between. The CDR3 sequence: CASSEFENQPQHF. The DNA for the CDR3 is TGTGCCAGCAGTGAGTTCGAGAATCAGCCCCAGCATTTT.

V gene TRBV5-4 combines with J gene TRBJ2-7; 9 bases align to TRBD1. Losses at the gene ends were 2 bases for V and 4 bases for J; bases not matched to a gene: 4. CDR1 is SGHNT and CDR2 is YYREEE in the germline V gene (reference sequence). CDR3 length equals 14 residues. CDR3 in DNA: TGTGCCAGCAGCTTCAACAGGGGGCCGTACGAGCAGTACTTC. This sequence encodes CASSFNRGPYEQYF.

This rearrangement joins TRBV24-1 to TRBJ2-5, with TRBD2 matching over 12 bases. Trimming removed 5 bases from V and 4 bases from J; junction bases left unmatched: 7. The germline gives CDR1 KGHDR, CDR2 SFDVKD. The CDR3 spans 16 residues. CDR3 protein: CATSGRLAGDRETQYF. CDR3 nucleotide sequence: TGTGCCACCAGTGGGAGACTAGCGGGAGATCGAGAGACCCAGTACTTC.

The V call is TRBV25-1, the J call TRBJ2-1, with 7 bases aligning to TRBD2. The V gene's germline CDR1 is MGHDK and CDR2 SYGVNS. J was trimmed by 8 bases and V by 2 bases; bases with no gene match: 12. The CDR3 sequence is 16 residues long. CDR3 bases: TGTGCCAGCAGTGAAAAGCGGGGACTTCCCTCGCATGAGCAGTTCTTC. It is translated as CASSEKRGLPSHEQFF. Drawing the rest from reference TRBV25-1 and TRBJ2-1, the complete variable domain is EADIYQTPRYLVIGTGKKITLECSQTMGHDKMYWYQQDPGMELHLIHYSYGVNSTEKGDLSSESTVSRIRTEHFPLTLESARPSHTSQYLCASSEKRGLPSHEQFFGPGTRLTVL.

This clone was recorded many times. The same CDR3 can be traced to other DNA sequences in this sample. The J gene is TRBJ1-6, the V gene TRBV27; no clear D gene. The germline V gene has CDR1 MNHEY and CDR2 SMNVEV (reference sequence). The CDR3 loop spans 13 amino acids. Trimming cost V 2 bases and J 4 bases, with 3 bases left between them. The CDR3 loop is CASSLGYNSPLHF. CDR3 sequence (DNA): TGTGCCAGCAGTTTAGGGTATAATTCACCCCTCCACTTT.

This rearrangement joins TRBV6-6 to TRBJ2-7; D perhaps matches TRBD1 (6 bases). V was trimmed by 2 bases and J by 0 bases, leaving 14 bases between them. Germline V gene data show CDR1 as MNHNY and CDR2 as SVGAGI (reference sequence). This CDR3 has 16 amino acids. The CDR3 DNA follows: TGTGCCAGCAGTTACGGGGACAAACGACTCTCCTACGAGCAGTACTTC. This sequence encodes CASSYGDKRLSYEQYF.

The chain links TRBV11-2 to TRBJ2-7; no firm D call. Germline V gene sequence: CDR1 SGHAT, CDR2 FQNNGV. V was clipped by 2 bases and J by 0 bases, with 8 bases between them. This CDR3 spans 14 amino acids. The CDR3 nucleotides read TGTGCCAGCAGCTTAAGTGACAACTCCTACGAGCAGTACTTC. It translates to CASSLSDNSYEQYF.

The J gene is TRBJ1-1, the V gene TRBV25-1; no definite D call. V was pared by 6 bases and J by 5 bases, with 10 bases between. CDR1 and CDR2 (germline): MGHDK, SYGVNS. The CDR3 consists of 12 residues. CDR3 protein: CASSELYTEAFF. CDR3 in DNA: TGTGCCAGCAGCGAACTTTATACTGAAGCTTTCTTT.

This chain links TRBV9 with TRBJ1-3; D is ambiguous. Trimming cost V 0 bases and J 0 bases, with 13 bases left between them. Germline V CDR1 and CDR2: SGDLS, YYNGEE. CDR3 size: 17 residues. CDR3 sequence: CASSVEGSASSGNTIYF. Here the CDR3 DNA reads TGTGCCAGCAGCGTAGAAGGGTCGGCAAGCTCTGGAAACACCATATATTTT.

The rearrangement uses TRBV14 and TRBJ2-1; 11 bases fit TRBD1. CDR3 size: 15 residues. Germline lookup yields CDR1 SGHDN and CDR2 FVKESK. V dropped 6 bases and J dropped 3; count of bases not matched to a gene: 4. The CDR3 DNA sequence: TGTGCCAGCAGACCCGGGACAGGGGGCTACAATGAGCAGTTCTTC. This codes for CASRPGTGGYNEQFF. The variable domain in full, with the rest retrieved from reference TRBV14 and TRBJ2-1, is EAGVTQFPSHSVIEKGQTVTLRCDPISGHDNLYWYRRVMGKEIKFLLHFVKESKQDESGMPNNRFLAERTGGTYSTLKVQPAELEDSGVYFCASRPGTGGYNEQFFGPGTRLTVL.